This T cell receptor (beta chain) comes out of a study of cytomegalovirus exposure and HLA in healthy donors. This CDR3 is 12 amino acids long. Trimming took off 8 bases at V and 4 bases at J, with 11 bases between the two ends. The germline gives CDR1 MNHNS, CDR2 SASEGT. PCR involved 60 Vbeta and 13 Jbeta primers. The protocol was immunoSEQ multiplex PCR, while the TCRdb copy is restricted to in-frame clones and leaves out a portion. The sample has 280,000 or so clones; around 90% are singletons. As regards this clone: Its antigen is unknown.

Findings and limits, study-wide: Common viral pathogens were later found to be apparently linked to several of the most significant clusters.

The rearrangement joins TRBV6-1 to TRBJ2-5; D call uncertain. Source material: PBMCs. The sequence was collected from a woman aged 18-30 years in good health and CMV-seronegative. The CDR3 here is CASWFSGETQYF. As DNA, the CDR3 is TGTGCCAGCTGGTTTTCCGGAGAGACCCAGTACTTC.